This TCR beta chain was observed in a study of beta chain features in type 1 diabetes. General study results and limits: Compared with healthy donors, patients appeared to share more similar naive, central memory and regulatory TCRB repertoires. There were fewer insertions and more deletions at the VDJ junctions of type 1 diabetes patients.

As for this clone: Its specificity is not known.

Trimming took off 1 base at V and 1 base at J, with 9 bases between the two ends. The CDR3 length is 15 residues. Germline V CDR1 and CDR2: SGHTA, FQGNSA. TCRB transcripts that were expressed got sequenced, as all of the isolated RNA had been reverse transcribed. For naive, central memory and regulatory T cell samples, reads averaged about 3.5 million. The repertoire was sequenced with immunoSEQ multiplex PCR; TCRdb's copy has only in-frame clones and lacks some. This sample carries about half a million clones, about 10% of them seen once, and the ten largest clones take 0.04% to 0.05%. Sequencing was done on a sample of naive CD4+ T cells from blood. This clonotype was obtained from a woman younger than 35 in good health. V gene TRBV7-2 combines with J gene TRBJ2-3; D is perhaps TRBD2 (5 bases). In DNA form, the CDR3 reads TGTGCCAGCAGCTTAGGTCTTAGCGGCACAGATACGCAGTATTTT. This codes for CASSLGLSGTDTQYF.